One and the same sample provided the 8 T cell receptor beta chains below, sequenced in a study of OX40 agonist ivuxolimab in advanced cancers. TCRdb keeps only in-frame clones here, not all; method: immunoSEQ multiplex PCR. The top ten clones hold 1% of a sample with tens of thousands of clones, about 87% of them seen once. The starting material was CD4+ or CD8+ T cells sorted from blood, obtained in a trial of the OX40 agonist ivuxolimab. These receptor sequences come from an adult with an advanced solid tumor such as melanoma, head and neck, liver or kidney cancer.

The V gene is TRBV5-8, the J gene TRBJ2-3; 8 positions agree with TRBD2. The CDR3 is 17 residues long. V lost 4 bases and J lost 0; bases outside the gene matches: 10. Germline CDR1 and CDR2: SGHTS and YDEGEE. The chain's CDR3 is CASSEGSGGPSTDTQYF. The CDR3 coding sequence is TGTGCCAGCAGCGAGGGGTCGGGGGGGCCTAGCACAGATACGCAGTATTTT.

V gene TRBV19 combines with J gene TRBJ1-2; D is perhaps TRBD1 (6 bases). This CDR3 has 13 amino acids. CDR1 is LNHDA and CDR2 is SQIVND in the germline V gene (reference sequence). Deletions cut 4 bases from V and 4 bases from J, with 10 bases between. CDR3 bases: TGTGCCAGTAGTAACCGGGACACCTATGGCTACACCTTC. As protein: CASSNRDTYGYTF.

V and J are TRBV28 and TRBJ2-7, with a tentative D call TRBD1 (6 bases). The germline V and J ends were trimmed by 6 bases and 3 bases, with 15 bases remaining between them. The germline CDR1 and CDR2 sequences are MDHEN and SYDVKM. The CDR3 covers 14 residues. The CDR3, as DNA: TGTGCCAGCAGAGAAAGGGGACACCTCTACGAGCAGTACTTC. Its protein product is CASRERGHLYEQYF.

The chain carries TRBV7-9 and TRBJ2-7; no clear D. V dropped 3 bases and J dropped 0 bases, with 12 bases sitting between them. Germline-derived CDR1 and CDR2 are SEHNR and FQNEAQ (reference sequence). The CDR3 sequence is 15 residues long. CDR3 loop: CASSFFLAHSYEQYF. Written as DNA, the CDR3 is TGTGCCAGCAGCTTCTTCTTGGCCCACTCCTACGAGCAGTACTTC.

The V gene is TRBV6-9, the J gene TRBJ2-7; no firm D call. The CDR3 is 10 residues long. The V and J ends lost 8 bases and 3 bases respectively, with 5 bases between them. The germline V gene encodes CDR1 MNHGY and CDR2 SVAAGI. The CDR3 reads CASPGYEQYF. The DNA of the CDR3 is TGTGCCAGCCCCGGCTACGAGCAGTACTTC.

The V and J genes are TRBV4-3 and TRBJ2-5; D may correspond to TRBD1 or TRBD2 (5 bases each). CDR1 is LGHNA, CDR2 YSLEER, per germline. V gave up 0 bases and J gave up 5 bases, with 13 bases separating them. The CDR3 spans 15 residues. The CDR3 nucleotides are TGCGCCAGCAGCCAAGACAACAGGTGGGGGGAGACCCAGTACTTC. This sequence encodes CASSQDNRWGETQYF.

The chain's CDR3 is CSASDRDAFF. The CDR3 bases are TGCAGTGCTTCCGACAGGGACGCTTTCTTT. The gene calls are TRBV20-1 and TRBJ1-1, with TRBD1 identical over 7 bases. The ends lost 5 bases at V and 11 bases at J; junction bases unmatched: 5. This CDR3 spans 10 amino acids. Per the germline V gene, CDR1 is DFQATT and CDR2 is SNEGSKA (reference sequence).

The J gene is TRBJ2-5, the V gene TRBV28, with 8 nucleotides matching TRBD1. The V segment lost 5 bases and the J segment 1 base; nucleotides outside the gene matches: 9. CDR1 MDHEN and CDR2 SYDVKM come from the germline V gene. This CDR3 contains 16 residues. The CDR3 bases are TGTGCCAGCAGTGGGGTAGGGACAGGCCCCCAAGAGACCCAGTACTTC. Translating gives CASSGVGTGPQETQYF.